A single sample is the source of the 3 T cell receptor beta chains below, sequenced in a study of shared clonotypes between healthy human individuals. TCRdb's copy holds only in-frame clones and misses some; the assay was immunoSEQ multiplex PCR. The data hold about 1 million clones, with around 76% observed a single time. The sequencing sample was made of memory CD4+ T cells sorted from blood. The subset here: CD45RA-negative fraction. The source is a man aged 18 to 29 in good health.

This chain connects TRBV10-3 to TRBJ1-5, with a weak D call TRBD1 (5 bases). Trimming took off 6 bases at V and 5 bases at J, with 11 bases between the two ends. Germline CDR1 and CDR2: ENHRY and SYGVKD. CDR3 length: 13 residues. CDR3 bases: TGTGCCATCAGACAGGACGCTCATCAGCCCCAGCATTTT. This codes for CAIRQDAHQPQHF.

The chain carries TRBV11-2 and TRBJ1-2; D is unresolved. The CDR3 length is 13 residues. The germline V gene encodes CDR1 SGHAT and CDR2 FQNNGV. V was cut by 5 bases and J by 6 bases, with 13 bases left in between. The CDR3 nucleotides are TGTGCCAGCAGCAACTTGGCTCGGAATGGCTACACCTTC. This codes for CASSNLARNGYTF.

Only a few counts were recorded for this clone. This chain connects TRBV30 to TRBJ2-6; 7 nucleotides match TRBD1. The CDR3 runs to 16 residues. Germline lookup yields CDR1 GTSNPN and CDR2 SVGIG (reference sequence). The ends lost 1 base at V and 4 bases at J; junction bases unmatched: 7. Here the CDR3 reads CAWSGQGTPGANVLTF. The CDR3 DNA reads as TGTGCCTGGAGTGGACAGGGTACCCCCGGGGCCAACGTCCTGACTTTC.